What follows are 5 T cell receptor beta chains derived from one specimen sequenced in a study of blood T cell repertoires in COVID-19. The protocol was immunoSEQ multiplex PCR, while the TCRdb copy is restricted to in-frame clones and leaves out a portion. Here the sample spans about 250,000 clones, roughly 84% being singletons. The sequenced material came from peripheral blood. The receptors come from a woman between 40 and 55 years old who had recovered from COVID-19.

V is TRBV4-1 and J is TRBJ1-6; tentative D call: TRBD1 (6 bases). With 1 base removed from V and 6 bases from J, the gap between germline ends came to 16 bases. Germline V CDR1 and CDR2: MGHRA, YSYEKL. This CDR3 region has 17 residues. CDR3 nucleotides: TGCGCCAGCAGCCAAGGTCTCCCAGGGGCTACTAATTCACCCCTCCACTTT. Translating it yields CASSQGLPGATNSPLHF.

This clone was seen many times. The chain uses TRBV3-1 (or the pseudogene TRBV3-2) and TRBJ1-1; 10 bases map to TRBD1. The trim removed 5 bases at V and 6 bases at J, leaving 6 bases unmatched. This CDR3 is built from 14 residues. The V gene's germline CDR1 is LGHDT and CDR2 YNNKEL (reference sequence). The CDR3: CASSFGQGVSEAFF. CDR3 bases: TGTGCCAGCAGCTTTGGACAGGGGGTATCTGAAGCTTTCTTT.

The V gene is TRBV5-1, the J gene TRBJ1-6; 7 bases line up with TRBD1. With V trimmed by 0 bases and J by 0 bases, 6 bases remained unmatched. CDR1 is SGHRS, CDR2 YFSETQ, per germline. The length of the CDR3 is 18 residues. CDR3 DNA sequence: TGCGCCAGCAGCTTGGGGCCGGGACAGAGCTCCTATAATTCACCCCTCCACTTT. Protein: CASSLGPGQSSYNSPLHF.

The gene calls are TRBV7-9 and TRBJ1-2; D is undetermined. CDR1 is SEHNR and CDR2 is FQNEAQ in the germline V gene (reference sequence). The CDR3 runs 12 residues. With 6 bases removed from V and 4 bases from J, the gap between germline ends came to 9 bases. CDR3 nucleotide sequence: TGTGCCAGCAGTAACGGTCCCTATGGCTACACCTTC. Translation: CASSNGPYGYTF.

DNA of the CDR3: TGTGCCACTACCTTTGGCAATGAGCAGTTCTTC. Amino acid sequence: CATTFGNEQFF. This chain links TRBV10-3 with TRBJ2-1; no firm D call. The V gene's germline CDR1 is ENHRY and CDR2 SYGVKD. V was cut by 10 bases and J by 6 bases, with 10 bases left in between. The CDR3 loop spans 11 amino acids.